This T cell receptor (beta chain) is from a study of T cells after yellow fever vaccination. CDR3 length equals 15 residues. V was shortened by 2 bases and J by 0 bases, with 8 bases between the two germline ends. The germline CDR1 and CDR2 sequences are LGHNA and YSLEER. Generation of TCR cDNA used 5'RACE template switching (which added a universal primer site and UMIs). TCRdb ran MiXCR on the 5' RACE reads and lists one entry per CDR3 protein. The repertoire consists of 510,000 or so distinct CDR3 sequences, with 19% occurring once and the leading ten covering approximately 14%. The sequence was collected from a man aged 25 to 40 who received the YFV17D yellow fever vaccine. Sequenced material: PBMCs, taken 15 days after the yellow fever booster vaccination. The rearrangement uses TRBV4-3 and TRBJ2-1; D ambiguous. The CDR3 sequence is CASSQSDGSYNEQFF. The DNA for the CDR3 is TGCGCCAGCAGCCAATCCGATGGCTCCTACAATGAGCAGTTCTTC.